A selection of T cell receptor beta chains follows, all from one sample in a study of cytomegalovirus exposure and HLA in healthy donors. The table came from immunoSEQ multiplex PCR; TCRdb's copy has only in-frame clones and leaves some out. The sample contains roughly 120,000 clones, approximately 80% of which appear only once. Sequencing was performed on PBMCs. Receptor source: a human donor in good health. Both conserved end residues are part of each CDR3. The D gene is left open where the match is weak. Size values are once, few and many counts, or a class for expanded clones, and some rows have none.

v_gene: TRBV7-9; d_gene: TRBD2; abundance: once; j_gene: TRBJ2-3; CDR3aa: CASSFASGTDTQYF; CDR3nt: TGTGCCAGCAGCTTTGCTAGCGGGACAGATACGCAGTATTTT
v_gene: TRBV2; d_gene: TRBD1; abundance: .; j_gene: TRBJ1-5; CDR3aa: CASRGGQGSQPQHF; CDR3nt: TGTGCCAGCAGGGGGGGACAGGGGAGTCAGCCCCAGCATTTT
v_gene: TRBV13; d_gene: TRBD2; abundance: .; j_gene: TRBJ2-1; CDR3aa: CASSFGTSGVTEQFF; CDR3nt: TGTGCCAGCAGCTTTGGGACTAGCGGGGTAACTGAGCAGTTCTTC
v_gene: TRBV7-9; d_gene: .; abundance: .; j_gene: TRBJ2-7; CDR3aa: CASSLEGGIHEQYF; CDR3nt: TGTGCCAGCAGCTTAGAGGGGGGGATCCACGAGCAGTACTTC
v_gene: TRBV15; d_gene: TRBD1; abundance: .; j_gene: TRBJ2-5; CDR3aa: CATSRGDRGQETQYF; CDR3nt: TGTGCCACCAGCAGAGGGGACAGGGGCCAAGAGACCCAGTACTTC
v_gene: TRBV27; d_gene: .; abundance: .; j_gene: TRBJ2-7; CDR3aa: CASRWSGTGPYEQYF; CDR3nt: TGTGCCAGCAGGTGGAGCGGGACAGGCCCCTACGAGCAGTACTTC
v_gene: TRBV5-1; d_gene: .; abundance: .; j_gene: TRBJ2-7; CDR3aa: CASSLGGSQAPYEQYF; CDR3nt: TGCGCCAGCAGCTTGGGTGGCTCCCAGGCCCCCTACGAGCAGTACTTC
v_gene: TRBV6-5; d_gene: .; abundance: .; j_gene: TRBJ1-5; CDR3aa: CASKSLVGGPQPQHF; CDR3nt: TGTGCCAGCAAATCGTTAGTCGGGGGGCCTCAGCCCCAGCATTTT
v_gene: TRBV6-1; d_gene: .; abundance: .; j_gene: TRBJ1-5; CDR3aa: CASNQRGSQQPQHF; CDR3nt: TGTGCCAGCAATCAAAGGGGGTCCCAACAGCCCCAGCATTTT
v_gene: TRBV28; d_gene: .; abundance: .; j_gene: TRBJ1-5; CDR3aa: CASSLWGQAGFQPQHF; CDR3nt: TGTGCCAGCAGTTTATGGGGGCAGGCAGGTTTTCAGCCCCAGCATTTT
v_gene: TRBV18; d_gene: TRBD2; abundance: .; j_gene: TRBJ2-1; CDR3aa: CASSPRTAGDEQFF; CDR3nt: TGTGCCAGCTCACCACGGACAGCGGGGGATGAGCAGTTCTTC
v_gene: TRBV19; d_gene: TRBD1; abundance: few; j_gene: TRBJ1-4; CDR3aa: CASSEGQAVNEKLFF; CDR3nt: TGTGCCAGTAGTGAAGGACAGGCGGTTAATGAAAAACTGTTTTTT
v_gene: TRBV5-1; d_gene: .; abundance: .; j_gene: TRBJ2-7; CDR3aa: CASSRTGVGLEQYF; CDR3nt: TGCGCCAGCAGCCGAACAGGAGTCGGGCTCGAGCAGTACTTC
v_gene: TRBV7-3; d_gene: TRBD1; abundance: .; j_gene: TRBJ1-2; CDR3aa: CASSLTQGSQGVTGGYTF; CDR3nt: TGTGCCAGCAGCTTAACCCAGGGGTCACAGGGGGTCACGGGGGGCTACACCTTC
v_gene: TRBV19; d_gene: .; abundance: .; j_gene: TRBJ2-7; CDR3aa: CASSIKASNEQYF; CDR3nt: TGTGCCAGTAGTATCAAGGCTAGTAACGAGCAGTACTTC
v_gene: TRBV10-3; d_gene: TRBD1; abundance: .; j_gene: TRBJ1-2; CDR3aa: CAISGVLGTGPYGYTF; CDR3nt: TGTGCCATCAGTGGAGTGCTCGGGACAGGGCCCTATGGCTACACCTTC
v_gene: TRBV2; d_gene: .; abundance: .; j_gene: TRBJ2-7; CDR3aa: CASRTGPYEQYF; CDR3nt: TGTGCCAGCAGGACAGGCCCCTACGAGCAGTACTTC
v_gene: TRBV4-1; d_gene: TRBD1; abundance: few; j_gene: TRBJ1-4; CDR3aa: CASSHKDRDEKLFF; CDR3nt: TGCGCCAGCAGCCATAAGGACAGGGATGAAAAACTGTTTTTT
v_gene: TRBV5-1; d_gene: .; abundance: .; j_gene: TRBJ1-6; CDR3aa: CASSLEGGRDSPLHF; CDR3nt: TGCGCCAGCAGCTTGGAGGGGGGGCGGGACTCACCCCTCCACTTT
v_gene: TRBV5-6; d_gene: TRBD1; abundance: .; j_gene: TRBJ2-7; CDR3aa: CASSSAYRDRPYEQYF; CDR3nt: TGTGCCAGCAGCTCGGCATATCGGGACAGACCCTACGAGCAGTACTTC
v_gene: TRBV6-5; d_gene: .; abundance: .; j_gene: TRBJ1-1; CDR3aa: CASSSYQEGNTEAFF; CDR3nt: TGTGCCAGCAGTTCGTACCAGGAGGGGAACACTGAAGCTTTCTTT
v_gene: TRBV18; d_gene: .; abundance: few; j_gene: TRBJ2-7; CDR3aa: CASSPPASSYEQYF; CDR3nt: TGTGCCAGCTCACCACCCGCGAGCTCCTACGAGCAGTACTTC
v_gene: TRBV7-2; d_gene: TRBD1; abundance: once; j_gene: TRBJ2-7; CDR3aa: CASSLLERGLSYEQYF; CDR3nt: TGTGCCAGCAGCTTACTGGAGAGGGGGCTATCCTACGAGCAGTACTTC
v_gene: TRBV5-1; d_gene: .; abundance: once; j_gene: TRBJ1-1; CDR3aa: CASSSQGPNTEAFF; CDR3nt: TGCGCCAGCAGCTCACAGGGCCCAAACACTGAAGCTTTCTTT
v_gene: TRBV4-1; d_gene: .; abundance: .; j_gene: TRBJ2-5; CDR3aa: CASSQVHVPSGTQYF; CDR3nt: TGCGCCAGCAGCCAAGTCCACGTCCCCTCAGGGACCCAGTACTTC
v_gene: TRBV4-1; d_gene: .; abundance: few; j_gene: TRBJ2-7; CDR3aa: CASSQRTADSYEQYF; CDR3nt: TGCGCCAGCAGCCAACGGACAGCTGACTCCTACGAGCAGTACTTC
v_gene: TRBV28; d_gene: .; abundance: .; j_gene: TRBJ2-7; CDR3aa: CASSYLLGLRDEQYF; CDR3nt: TGTGCCAGCAGTTACCTCCTAGGACTTAGGGACGAGCAGTACTTC
v_gene: TRBV11-2; d_gene: .; abundance: .; j_gene: TRBJ2-5; CDR3aa: CASSLVDSPGGRETQYF; CDR3nt: TGTGCCAGCAGCTTAGTTGACAGTCCAGGGGGGCGAGAGACCCAGTACTTC
v_gene: TRBV28; d_gene: TRBD1; abundance: .; j_gene: TRBJ1-2; CDR3aa: CASRRGGGADTYGYTF; CDR3nt: TGTGCCAGCAGGCGAGGAGGGGGCGCTGATACCTATGGCTACACCTTC
v_gene: TRBV27; d_gene: .; abundance: .; j_gene: TRBJ2-5; CDR3aa: CASSLSVWAKETQYF; CDR3nt: TGTGCCAGCAGCCTTAGCGTGTGGGCTAAAGAGACCCAGTACTTC
v_gene: TRBV11-2; d_gene: TRBD1; abundance: .; j_gene: TRBJ1-3; CDR3aa: CASSSSTGQPGNTIYF; CDR3nt: TGTGCCAGCAGCTCTTCCACGGGACAGCCTGGAAACACCATATATTTT
v_gene: TRBV7-9; d_gene: .; abundance: few; j_gene: TRBJ1-1; CDR3aa: CASSLGSTEAFF; CDR3nt: TGTGCCAGCAGCTTAGGTTCAACTGAAGCTTTCTTT
v_gene: TRBV19; d_gene: .; abundance: .; j_gene: TRBJ1-3; CDR3aa: CASSEAPSTGNTIYF; CDR3nt: TGTGCCAGTAGTGAAGCCCCCTCCACTGGAAACACCATATATTTT
v_gene: TRBV28; d_gene: .; abundance: .; j_gene: TRBJ1-1; CDR3aa: CASSWQGDYTEAFF; CDR3nt: TGTGCCAGCAGTTGGCAGGGTGACTACACTGAAGCTTTCTTT
v_gene: TRBV4-1; d_gene: TRBD1; abundance: few; j_gene: TRBJ1-1; CDR3aa: CASSQGQGAYTEAFF; CDR3nt: TGCGCCAGCAGCCAAGGGCAGGGGGCGTACACTGAAGCTTTCTTT
v_gene: TRBV5-1; d_gene: TRBD1; abundance: .; j_gene: TRBJ1-1; CDR3aa: CASSLGQGYTEAFF; CDR3nt: TGCGCCAGCAGCTTGGGACAGGGGTACACTGAAGCTTTCTTT
v_gene: TRBV4-1; d_gene: .; abundance: .; j_gene: TRBJ2-6; CDR3aa: CASSQARGTDVSNVLTF; CDR3nt: TGCGCCAGCAGCCAAGCACGGGGGACCGATGTGTCCAACGTCCTGACTTTC
v_gene: TRBV7-2; d_gene: .; abundance: .; j_gene: TRBJ2-7; CDR3aa: CASSSVIYEQYF; CDR3nt: TGTGCCAGCAGCTCTGTTATCTACGAGCAGTACTTC
v_gene: TRBV7-3; d_gene: TRBD1; abundance: .; j_gene: TRBJ1-6; CDR3aa: CASSLTGSSYNSPLHF; CDR3nt: TGTGCCAGCAGCTTGACAGGGAGCTCCTATAATTCACCCCTCCACTTT
v_gene: TRBV10-3; d_gene: .; abundance: .; j_gene: TRBJ2-5; CDR3aa: CAISVGAGQPFLETQYF; CDR3nt: TGTGCCATCAGTGTGGGCGCGGGGCAGCCCTTCCTAGAGACCCAGTACTTC
v_gene: TRBV30; d_gene: .; abundance: .; j_gene: TRBJ1-5; CDR3aa: CAWRNFGGNQPQHF; CDR3nt: TGTGCCTGGAGGAACTTCGGAGGTAATCAGCCCCAGCATTTT
v_gene: TRBV2; d_gene: .; abundance: .; j_gene: TRBJ1-2; CDR3aa: CARTTGLSGYTF; CDR3nt: TGTGCCAGGACAACAGGGTTAAGTGGCTACACCTTC
v_gene: TRBV28; d_gene: .; abundance: .; j_gene: TRBJ1-3; CDR3aa: CASSFHSLFSGNTIYF; CDR3nt: TGTGCCAGCAGTTTTCACAGCTTATTCTCTGGAAACACCATATATTTT
v_gene: TRBV9; d_gene: TRBD1; abundance: .; j_gene: TRBJ2-3; CDR3aa: CASSETGASTDTQYF; CDR3nt: TGTGCCAGCAGCGAAACAGGGGCCAGCACAGATACGCAGTATTTT
v_gene: TRBV4-2; d_gene: TRBD2; abundance: .; j_gene: TRBJ2-3; CDR3aa: CASSQDGLAGSSTDTQYF; CDR3nt: TGTGCCAGCAGCCAAGATGGACTAGCGGGGTCTAGCACAGATACGCAGTATTTT
v_gene: TRBV18; d_gene: TRBD2; abundance: .; j_gene: TRBJ2-3; CDR3aa: CASSPPLAGLTDTQYF; CDR3nt: TGTGCCAGCTCACCCCCGCTAGCGGGCCTCACAGATACGCAGTATTTT
v_gene: TRBV5-5; d_gene: TRBD1; abundance: few; j_gene: TRBJ2-7; CDR3aa: CASSLTGQGAYEQYF; CDR3nt: TGTGCCAGCAGCTTGACGGGACAGGGGGCCTACGAGCAGTACTTC
v_gene: TRBV7-2; d_gene: .; abundance: .; j_gene: TRBJ1-5; CDR3aa: CASSEGDPIVQPQHF; CDR3nt: TGTGCCAGCAGCGAGGGGGACCCTATAGTTCAGCCCCAGCATTTT
v_gene: TRBV15; d_gene: .; abundance: .; j_gene: TRBJ1-6; CDR3aa: CATSRDSRVPSPLHF; CDR3nt: TGTGCCACCAGCAGAGATTCACGGGTACCGTCACCCCTCCACTTT
v_gene: TRBV6-5; d_gene: TRBD1; abundance: .; j_gene: TRBJ2-2; CDR3aa: CASSWTGEGWAGELFF; CDR3nt: TGTGCCAGCAGTTGGACAGGGGAAGGTTGGGCCGGGGAGCTGTTTTTT
v_gene: TRBV6-1; d_gene: TRBD1; abundance: .; j_gene: TRBJ2-7; CDR3aa: CASSGTGGYEQYF; CDR3nt: TGTGCCAGCAGTGGGACAGGGGGCTACGAGCAGTACTTC
v_gene: TRBV5-5; d_gene: .; abundance: .; j_gene: TRBJ1-2; CDR3aa: CASSLSGGSYGYTF; CDR3nt: TGTGCCAGCAGCTTGTCCGGGGGGAGCTATGGCTACACCTTC
v_gene: TRBV9; d_gene: TRBD2; abundance: once; j_gene: TRBJ2-1; CDR3aa: CASSVGPSGGRGEQFF; CDR3nt: TGTGCCAGCAGCGTAGGCCCTAGCGGGGGGAGGGGTGAGCAGTTCTTC
v_gene: TRBV6-1; d_gene: .; abundance: .; j_gene: TRBJ2-7; CDR3aa: CASTQGFYEQYF; CDR3nt: TGTGCCAGCACCCAGGGCTTCTACGAGCAGTACTTC
v_gene: TRBV2; d_gene: TRBD2; abundance: once; j_gene: TRBJ2-3; CDR3aa: CASIPPGGGTDTQYF; CDR3nt: TGTGCCAGCATCCCACCGGGGGGGGGCACAGATACGCAGTATTTT
v_gene: TRBV13; d_gene: .; abundance: .; j_gene: TRBJ2-3; CDR3aa: CASSLVLAGTDTQYF; CDR3nt: TGTGCCAGCAGCTTAGTTCTAGCCGGCACAGATACGCAGTATTTT
v_gene: TRBV25-1; d_gene: .; abundance: .; j_gene: TRBJ1-5; CDR3aa: CASSAFENQPQHF; CDR3nt: TGTGCCAGCAGCGCTTTCGAGAATCAGCCCCAGCATTTT
v_gene: TRBV6-5; d_gene: .; abundance: .; j_gene: TRBJ1-4; CDR3aa: CASSMGGTNEKLFF; CDR3nt: TGTGCCAGCAGTATGGGGGGGACTAATGAAAAACTGTTTTTT
v_gene: TRBV19; d_gene: .; abundance: .; j_gene: TRBJ1-6; CDR3aa: CASSFRGNSPLHF; CDR3nt: TGTGCCAGTAGTTTTCGGGGGAATTCACCCCTCCACTTT